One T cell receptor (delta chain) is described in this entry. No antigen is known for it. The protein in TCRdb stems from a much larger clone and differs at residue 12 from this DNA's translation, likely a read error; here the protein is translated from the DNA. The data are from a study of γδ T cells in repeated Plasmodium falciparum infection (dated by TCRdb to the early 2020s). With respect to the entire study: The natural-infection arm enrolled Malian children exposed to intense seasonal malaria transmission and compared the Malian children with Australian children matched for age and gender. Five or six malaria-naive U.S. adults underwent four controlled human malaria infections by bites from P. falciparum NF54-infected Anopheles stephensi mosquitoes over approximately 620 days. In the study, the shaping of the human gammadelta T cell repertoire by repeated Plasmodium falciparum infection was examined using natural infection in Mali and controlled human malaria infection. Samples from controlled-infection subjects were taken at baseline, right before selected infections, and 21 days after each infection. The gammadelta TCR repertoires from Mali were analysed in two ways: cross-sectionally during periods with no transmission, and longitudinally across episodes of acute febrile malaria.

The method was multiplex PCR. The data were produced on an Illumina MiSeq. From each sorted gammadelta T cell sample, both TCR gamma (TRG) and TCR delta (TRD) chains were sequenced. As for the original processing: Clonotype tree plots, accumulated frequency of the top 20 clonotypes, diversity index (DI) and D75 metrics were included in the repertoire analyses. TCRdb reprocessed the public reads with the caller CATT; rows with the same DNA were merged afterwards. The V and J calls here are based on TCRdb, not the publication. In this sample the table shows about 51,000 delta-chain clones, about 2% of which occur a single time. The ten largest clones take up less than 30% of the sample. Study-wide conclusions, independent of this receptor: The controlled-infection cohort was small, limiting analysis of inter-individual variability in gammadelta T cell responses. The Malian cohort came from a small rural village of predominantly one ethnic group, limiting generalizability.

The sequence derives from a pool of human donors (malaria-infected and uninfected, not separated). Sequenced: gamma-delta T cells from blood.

The bases read TGTGCTCTTGGGGGAAGGCTCCGCTACACCGATAGACTCATCTTT. The resulting protein is CALGGRLRYTDRLIF. The chain joins TRDV1 to TRDJ1; the D gene remains uncertain. TCRdb leaves out the J gene; it was filled in here by matching the DNA to germline. The CDR3 starts with the cysteine, ends with the phenylalanine, and has 15 residues. The kept DNA is CDR3 alone, 45 bases in frame from the first base. From the germline V gene, CDR1 is TSWWSYY and CDR2 is QGS.